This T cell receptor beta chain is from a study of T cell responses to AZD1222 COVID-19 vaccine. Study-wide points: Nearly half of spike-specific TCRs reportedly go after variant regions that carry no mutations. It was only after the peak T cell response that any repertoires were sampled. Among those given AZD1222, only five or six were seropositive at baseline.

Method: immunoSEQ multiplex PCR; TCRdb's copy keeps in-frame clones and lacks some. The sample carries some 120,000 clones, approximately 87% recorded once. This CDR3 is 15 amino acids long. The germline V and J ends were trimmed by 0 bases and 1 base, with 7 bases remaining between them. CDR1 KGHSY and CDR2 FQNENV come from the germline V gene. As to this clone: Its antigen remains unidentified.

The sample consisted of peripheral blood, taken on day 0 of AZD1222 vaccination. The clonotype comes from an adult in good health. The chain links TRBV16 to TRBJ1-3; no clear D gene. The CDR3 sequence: CASSQSTVSGNTIYF. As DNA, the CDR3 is TGTGCCAGCAGCCAATCTACGGTATCTGGAAACACCATATATTTT. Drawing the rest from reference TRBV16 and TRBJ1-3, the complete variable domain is GEEVAQTPKHLVRGEGQKAKLYCAPIKGHSYVFWYQQVLKNEFKFLISFQNENVFDETGMPKERFSAKCLPNSPCSLEIQATKLEDSAVYFCASSQSTVSGNTIYFGEGSWLTVV.